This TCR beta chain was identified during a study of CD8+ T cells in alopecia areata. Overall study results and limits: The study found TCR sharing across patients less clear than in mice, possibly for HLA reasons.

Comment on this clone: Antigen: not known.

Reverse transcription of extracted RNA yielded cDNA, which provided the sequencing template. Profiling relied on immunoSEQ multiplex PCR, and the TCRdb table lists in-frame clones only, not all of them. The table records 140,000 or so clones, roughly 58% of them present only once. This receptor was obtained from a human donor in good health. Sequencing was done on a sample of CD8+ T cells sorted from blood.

The CDR3 nucleotides read TGCGCCAGCAGCCAAGAATACGCTGGGGCCAACGTCCTGACTTTC. It translates to CASSQEYAGANVLTF. This sequence joins TRBV4-1 and TRBJ2-6; no firm D call. V lost 0 bases to trimming and J lost 2 bases, with 5 bases between them. The V gene's germline CDR1 is MGHRA and CDR2 YSYEKL. The CDR3 is made up of 15 amino acids.